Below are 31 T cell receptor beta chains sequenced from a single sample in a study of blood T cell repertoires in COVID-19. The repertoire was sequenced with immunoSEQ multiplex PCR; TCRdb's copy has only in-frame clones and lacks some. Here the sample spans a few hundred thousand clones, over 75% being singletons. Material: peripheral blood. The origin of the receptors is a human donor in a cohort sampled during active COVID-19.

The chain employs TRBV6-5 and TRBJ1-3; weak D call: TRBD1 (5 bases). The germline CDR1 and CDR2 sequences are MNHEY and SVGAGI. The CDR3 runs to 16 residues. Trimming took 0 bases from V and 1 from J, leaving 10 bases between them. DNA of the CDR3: TGTGCCAGCAGTTACTCAGGGGCACCATCTGGAAACACCATATATTTT. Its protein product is CASSYSGAPSGNTIYF.

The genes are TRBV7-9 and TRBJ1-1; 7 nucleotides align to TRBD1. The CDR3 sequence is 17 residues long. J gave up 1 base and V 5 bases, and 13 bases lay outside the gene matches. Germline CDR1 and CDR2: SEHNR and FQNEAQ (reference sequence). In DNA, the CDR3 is TGTGCCAGCAGCCGAGACAGGGAAGTGTGGCGGAACACTGAAGCTTTCTTT. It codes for CASSRDREVWRNTEAFF.

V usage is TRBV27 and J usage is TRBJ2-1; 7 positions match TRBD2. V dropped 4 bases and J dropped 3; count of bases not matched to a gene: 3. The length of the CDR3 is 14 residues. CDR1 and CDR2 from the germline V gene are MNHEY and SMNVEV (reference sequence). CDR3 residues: CASSWGGVYNEQFF. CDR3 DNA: TGTGCCAGCAGTTGGGGGGGGGTCTACAATGAGCAGTTCTTC.

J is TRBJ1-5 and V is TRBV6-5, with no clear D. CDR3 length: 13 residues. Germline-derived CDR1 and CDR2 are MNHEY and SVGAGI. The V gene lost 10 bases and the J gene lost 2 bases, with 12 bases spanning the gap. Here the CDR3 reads CAIGEPGNQPQHF. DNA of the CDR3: TGTGCCATCGGAGAGCCGGGCAATCAGCCCCAGCATTTT.

The chain's CDR3 is CASSLGEGQVYGYTF. Here the CDR3 DNA reads TGTGCCAGCAGTCTTGGGGAGGGACAGGTCTATGGCTACACCTTC. The chain links TRBV6-5 to TRBJ1-2; TRBD1 agrees at 8 bases. The V gene end was trimmed by 5 bases and the J gene end by 4 bases; junction bases not matched to a gene: 9. CDR1 is MNHEY and CDR2 is SVGAGI in the germline V gene. The CDR3 is 15 amino acids.

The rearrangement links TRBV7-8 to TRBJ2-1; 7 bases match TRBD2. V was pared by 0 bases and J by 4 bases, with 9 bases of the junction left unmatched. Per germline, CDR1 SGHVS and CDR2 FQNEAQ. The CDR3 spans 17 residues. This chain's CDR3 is CASSLAVGGSGYNEQFF. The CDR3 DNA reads TGTGCCAGCAGCTTAGCGGTCGGGGGGTCGGGTTACAATGAGCAGTTCTTC.

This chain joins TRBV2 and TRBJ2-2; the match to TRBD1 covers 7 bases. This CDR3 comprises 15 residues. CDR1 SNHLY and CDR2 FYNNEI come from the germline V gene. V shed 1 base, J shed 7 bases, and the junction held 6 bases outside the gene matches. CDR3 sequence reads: CASSEGWQGVGELFF. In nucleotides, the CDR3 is TGTGCCAGCAGTGAAGGCTGGCAGGGGGTCGGGGAGCTGTTTTTT. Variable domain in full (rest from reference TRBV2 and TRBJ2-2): EPEVTQTPSHQVTQMGQEVILRCVPISNHLYFYWYRQILGQKVEFLVSFYNNEISEKSEIFDDQFSVERPDGSNFTLKIRSTKLEDSAMYFCASSEGWQGVGELFFGEGSRLTVL.

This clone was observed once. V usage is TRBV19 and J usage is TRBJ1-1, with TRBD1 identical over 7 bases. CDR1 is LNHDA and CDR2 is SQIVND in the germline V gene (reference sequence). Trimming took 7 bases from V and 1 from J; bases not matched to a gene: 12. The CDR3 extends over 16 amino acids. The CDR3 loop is CASTLNRGQTNTEAFF. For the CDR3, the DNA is TGTGCCAGTACCCTCAATAGGGGGCAAACGAACACTGAAGCTTTCTTT. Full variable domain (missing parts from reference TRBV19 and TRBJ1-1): DGGITQSPKYLFRKEGQNVTLSCEQNLNHDAMYWYRQDPGQGLRLIYYSQIVNDFQKGDIAEGYSVSREKKESFPLTVTSAQKNPTAFYLCASTLNRGQTNTEAFFGQGTRLTVV.

CDR3 bases: TGCGCCAGCAGCCCTACAGGGGTAACTGGGGCCAACGTCCTGACTTTC. It codes for CASSPTGVTGANVLTF. This rearrangement joins TRBV5-1 to TRBJ2-6; 7 bases align to TRBD1. The germline CDR1 and CDR2 sequences are SGHRS and YFSETQ. CDR3 length equals 16 residues. V dropped 4 bases and J dropped 2; count of bases not matched to a gene: 6.

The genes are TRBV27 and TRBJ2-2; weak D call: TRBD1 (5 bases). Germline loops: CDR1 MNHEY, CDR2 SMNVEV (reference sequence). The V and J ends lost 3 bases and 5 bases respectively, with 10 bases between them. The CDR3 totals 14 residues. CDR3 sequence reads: CASSFLRDTGELFF. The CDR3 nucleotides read TGTGCCAGCAGTTTTCTCAGGGATACCGGGGAGCTGTTTTTT.

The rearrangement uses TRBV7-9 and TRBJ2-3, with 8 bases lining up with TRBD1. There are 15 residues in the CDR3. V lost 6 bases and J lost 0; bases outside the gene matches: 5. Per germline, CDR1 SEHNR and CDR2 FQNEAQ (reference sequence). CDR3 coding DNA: TGTGCCAGCAGAGAAGGACAGGGTAGCACAGATACGCAGTATTTT. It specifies CASREGQGSTDTQYF.

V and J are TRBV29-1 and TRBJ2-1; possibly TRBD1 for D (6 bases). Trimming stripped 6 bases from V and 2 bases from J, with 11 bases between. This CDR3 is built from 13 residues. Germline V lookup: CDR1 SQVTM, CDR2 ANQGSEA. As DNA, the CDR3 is TGCAGCGTCGATAGGACAGCCTACAATGAGCAGTTCTTC. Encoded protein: CSVDRTAYNEQFF.

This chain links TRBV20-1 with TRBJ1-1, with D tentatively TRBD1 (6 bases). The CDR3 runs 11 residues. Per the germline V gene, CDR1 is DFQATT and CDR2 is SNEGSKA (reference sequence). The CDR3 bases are TGCAGAGGGGGTAGGAACACTGAAGCTTTCTTT. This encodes CRGGRNTEAFF.

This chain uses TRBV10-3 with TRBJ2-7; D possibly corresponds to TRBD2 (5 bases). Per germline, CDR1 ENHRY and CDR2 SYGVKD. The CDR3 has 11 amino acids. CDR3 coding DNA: TGTGCGGTCGGGGAAAATAACGAGCAGTACTTC. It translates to CAVGENNEQYF.

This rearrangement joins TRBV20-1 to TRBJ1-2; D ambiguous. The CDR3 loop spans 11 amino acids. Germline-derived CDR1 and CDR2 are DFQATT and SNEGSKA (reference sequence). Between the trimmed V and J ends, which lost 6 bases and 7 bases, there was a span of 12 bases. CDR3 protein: CSATEGGGYTF. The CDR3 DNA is TGCAGTGCGACTGAGGGAGGTGGCTACACCTTC.

The DNA of the CDR3 is TGTGCCAGCAAACTGGGACTAGCCGCAGATACGCAGTATTTT. As protein: CASKLGLAADTQYF. V is TRBV6-6 and J is TRBJ2-3; 9 bases map to TRBD2. The CDR3 has 14 amino acids. The germline CDR1 and CDR2 sequences are MNHNY and SVGAGI (reference sequence). Trimming cost V 7 bases and J 4 bases; bases outside gene matches: 6.

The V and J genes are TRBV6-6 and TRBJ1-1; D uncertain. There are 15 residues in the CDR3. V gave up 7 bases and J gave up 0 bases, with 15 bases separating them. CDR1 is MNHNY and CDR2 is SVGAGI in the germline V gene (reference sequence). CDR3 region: CASTVPKTLNTEAFF. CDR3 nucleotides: TGTGCCAGCACCGTCCCTAAGACTTTGAACACTGAAGCTTTCTTT.

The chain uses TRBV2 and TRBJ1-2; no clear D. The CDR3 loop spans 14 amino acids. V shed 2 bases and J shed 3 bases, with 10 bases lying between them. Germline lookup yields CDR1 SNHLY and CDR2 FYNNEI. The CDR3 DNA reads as TGTGCCAGCAGTGAATCGGGGAGGGACTATGGCTACACCTTC. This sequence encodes CASSESGRDYGYTF.

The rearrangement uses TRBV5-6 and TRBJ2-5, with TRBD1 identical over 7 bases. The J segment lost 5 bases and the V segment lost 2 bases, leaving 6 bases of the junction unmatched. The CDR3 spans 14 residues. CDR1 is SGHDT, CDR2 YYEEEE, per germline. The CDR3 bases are TGTGCCAGCAGCTTCCGCAGGGGGACGGAGACCCAGTACTTC. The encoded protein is CASSFRRGTETQYF.

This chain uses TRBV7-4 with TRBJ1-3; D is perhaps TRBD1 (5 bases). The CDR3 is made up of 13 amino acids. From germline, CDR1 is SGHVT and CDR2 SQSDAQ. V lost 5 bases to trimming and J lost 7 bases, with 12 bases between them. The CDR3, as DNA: TGTGCCAGCAGCGGAGGGACGGAGAACACCATATATTTT. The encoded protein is CASSGGTENTIYF. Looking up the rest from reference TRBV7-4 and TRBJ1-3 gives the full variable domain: GAGVSQSPRYKVAKRGRDVALRCDSISGHVTLYWYRQTLGQGSEVLTYSQSDAQRDKSGRPSGRFSAERPERSVSTLKIQRTEQGDSAVYLCASSGGTENTIYFGEGSWLTVV.

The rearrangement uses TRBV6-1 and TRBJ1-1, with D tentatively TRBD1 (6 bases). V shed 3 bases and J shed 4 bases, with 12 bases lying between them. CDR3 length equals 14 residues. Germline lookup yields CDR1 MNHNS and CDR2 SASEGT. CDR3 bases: TGTGCCAGCAGTGAGGGACAATTTAGCACTGAAGCTTTCTTT. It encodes CASSEGQFSTEAFF.

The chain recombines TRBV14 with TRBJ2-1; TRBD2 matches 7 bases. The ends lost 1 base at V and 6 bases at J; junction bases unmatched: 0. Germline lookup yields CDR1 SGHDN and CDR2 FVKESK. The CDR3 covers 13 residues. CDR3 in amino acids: CASSQAGGNEQFF. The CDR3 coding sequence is TGTGCCAGCAGCCAAGCGGGGGGCAATGAGCAGTTCTTC.

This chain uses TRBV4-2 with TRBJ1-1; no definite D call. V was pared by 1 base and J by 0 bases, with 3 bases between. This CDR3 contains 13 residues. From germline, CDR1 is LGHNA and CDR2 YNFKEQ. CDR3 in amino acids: CASSQVMNTEAFF. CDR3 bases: TGTGCCAGCAGCCAAGTTATGAACACTGAAGCTTTCTTT.

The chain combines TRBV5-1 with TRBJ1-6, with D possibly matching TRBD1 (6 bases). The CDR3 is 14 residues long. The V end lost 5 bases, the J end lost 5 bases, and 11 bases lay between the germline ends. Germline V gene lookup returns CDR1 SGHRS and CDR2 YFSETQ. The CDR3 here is CASRAGQNNSPLHF. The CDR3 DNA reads TGCGCCAGCAGAGCCGGACAGAATAATTCACCCCTCCACTTT. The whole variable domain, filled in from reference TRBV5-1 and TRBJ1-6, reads KAGVTQTPRYLIKTRGQQVTLSCSPISGHRSVSWYQQTPGQGLQFLFEYFSETQRNKGNFPGRFSGRQFSNSRSEMNVSTLELGDSALYLCASRAGQNNSPLHFGNGTRLTVT.

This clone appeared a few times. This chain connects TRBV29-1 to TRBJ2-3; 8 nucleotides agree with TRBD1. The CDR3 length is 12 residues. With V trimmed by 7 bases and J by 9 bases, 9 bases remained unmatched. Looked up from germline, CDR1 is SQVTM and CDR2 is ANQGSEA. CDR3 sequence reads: CSASTGEGTQYF. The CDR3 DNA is TGCAGCGCTTCGACAGGGGAAGGAACGCAGTATTTT.

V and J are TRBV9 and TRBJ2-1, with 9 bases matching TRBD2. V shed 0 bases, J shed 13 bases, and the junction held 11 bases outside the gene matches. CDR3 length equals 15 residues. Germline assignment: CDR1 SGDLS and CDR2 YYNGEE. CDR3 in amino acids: CASSVAASGGYIQFF. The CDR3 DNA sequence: TGTGCCAGCAGCGTAGCAGCCAGCGGGGGGTACATCCAGTTCTTC.

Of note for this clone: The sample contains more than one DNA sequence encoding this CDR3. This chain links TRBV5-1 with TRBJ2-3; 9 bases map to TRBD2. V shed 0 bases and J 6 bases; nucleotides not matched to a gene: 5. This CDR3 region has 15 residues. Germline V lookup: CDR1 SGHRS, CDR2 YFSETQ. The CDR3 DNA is TGCGCCAGCAGCTTGGAGCTAGCGGGGACCGATACGCAGTATTTT. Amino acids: CASSLELAGTDTQYF. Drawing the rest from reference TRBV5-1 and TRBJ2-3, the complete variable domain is KAGVTQTPRYLIKTRGQQVTLSCSPISGHRSVSWYQQTPGQGLQFLFEYFSETQRNKGNFPGRFSGRQFSNSRSEMNVSTLELGDSALYLCASSLELAGTDTQYFGPGTRLTVL.

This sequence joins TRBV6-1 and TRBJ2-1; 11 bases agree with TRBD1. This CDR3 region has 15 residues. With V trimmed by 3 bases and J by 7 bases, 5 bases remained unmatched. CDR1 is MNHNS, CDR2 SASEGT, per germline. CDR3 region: CASSDGTGGRNEQFF. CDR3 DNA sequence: TGTGCCAGCAGTGACGGGACAGGGGGTCGAAATGAGCAGTTCTTC.

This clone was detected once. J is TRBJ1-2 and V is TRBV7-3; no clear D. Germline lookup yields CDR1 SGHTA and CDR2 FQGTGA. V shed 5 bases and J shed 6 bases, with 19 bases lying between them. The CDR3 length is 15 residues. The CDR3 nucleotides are TGTGCCAGCAGCCCGAGAGGGTACGGAGAGGATGGCTACACCTTC. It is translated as CASSPRGYGEDGYTF.

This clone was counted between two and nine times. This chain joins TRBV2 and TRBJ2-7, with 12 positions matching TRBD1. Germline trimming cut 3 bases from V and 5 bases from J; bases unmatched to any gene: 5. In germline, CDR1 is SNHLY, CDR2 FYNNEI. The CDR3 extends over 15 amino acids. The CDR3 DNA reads TGTGCCAGCAGTGATATCCGGGACAGGGGGCACGAGCAGTACTTC. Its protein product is CASSDIRDRGHEQYF.

CDR3 in amino acids: CASSLSPGLAGRDNEQFF. The DNA for the CDR3 is TGTGCCAGCAGTTTATCGCCCGGACTAGCGGGGAGAGACAATGAGCAGTTCTTC. The chain joins TRBV27 to TRBJ2-1, with TRBD2 matching 12 bases. With 0 bases clipped from V and 5 bases from J, the junction kept 8 bases outside the gene matches. Germline CDR1 MNHEY, CDR2 SMNVEV (reference sequence). CDR3 size: 18 residues.